The source of this TCR beta chain is a study of cytomegalovirus exposure and HLA in healthy donors. V was shortened by 6 bases and J by 7 bases, with 13 bases between the two germline ends. Germline V gene lookup returns CDR1 SEHNR and CDR2 FQNEAQ (reference sequence). The CDR3 runs 12 residues. This PCR relied on a set of 60 Vbeta primers and 13 Jbeta primers. Assay: immunoSEQ multiplex PCR; the TCRdb copy retains only in-frame clones and omits some. This table holds 100,000 or so clones, approximately 80% found once. The chain combines TRBV7-9 with TRBJ2-7; the D gene is possibly TRBD2 (6 bases). The sample was PBMCs. This clonotype originated in a female donor in good health and CMV-seronegative. The CDR3 loop reads CASRGGQGEQYF. The CDR3 nucleotides are TGTGCCAGCAGGGGGGGTCAGGGAGAGCAGTACTTC.